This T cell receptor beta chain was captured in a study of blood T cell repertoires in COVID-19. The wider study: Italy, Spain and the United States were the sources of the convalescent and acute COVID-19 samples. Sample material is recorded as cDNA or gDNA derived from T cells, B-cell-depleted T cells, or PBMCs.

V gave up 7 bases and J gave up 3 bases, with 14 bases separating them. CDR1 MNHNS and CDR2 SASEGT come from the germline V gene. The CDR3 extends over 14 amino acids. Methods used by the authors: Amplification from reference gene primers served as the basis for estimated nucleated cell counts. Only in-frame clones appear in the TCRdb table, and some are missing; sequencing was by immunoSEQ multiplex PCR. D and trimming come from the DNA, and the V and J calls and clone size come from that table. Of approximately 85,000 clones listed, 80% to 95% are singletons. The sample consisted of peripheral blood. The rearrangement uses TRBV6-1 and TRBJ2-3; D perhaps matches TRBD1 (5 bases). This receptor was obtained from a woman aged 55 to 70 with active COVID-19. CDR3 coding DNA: TGTGCCAGCACCAAGGCAGGGAAAACAGATACGCAGTATTTT. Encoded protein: CASTKAGKTDTQYF.